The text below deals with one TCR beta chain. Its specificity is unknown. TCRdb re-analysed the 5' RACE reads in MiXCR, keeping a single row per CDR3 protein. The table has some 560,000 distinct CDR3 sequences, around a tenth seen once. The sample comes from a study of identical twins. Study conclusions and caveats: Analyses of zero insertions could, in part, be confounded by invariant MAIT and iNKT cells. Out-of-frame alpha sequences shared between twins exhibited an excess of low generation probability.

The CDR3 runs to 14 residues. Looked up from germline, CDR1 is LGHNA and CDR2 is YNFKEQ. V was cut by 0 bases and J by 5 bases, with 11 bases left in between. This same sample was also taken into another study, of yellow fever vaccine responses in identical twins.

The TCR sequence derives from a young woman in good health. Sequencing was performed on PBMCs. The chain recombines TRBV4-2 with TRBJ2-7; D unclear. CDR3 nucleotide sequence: TGTGCCAGCAGCCAAGATTTCGAGTTCAACGAGCAGTACTTC. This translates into CASSQDFEFNEQYF.